Listed here are 7 T cell receptor beta chains from one sample, sequenced in a study of T-cell memory formation after mild COVID-19. One entry per CDR3 protein, called by TCRdb with MiXCR from the 5' RACE reads. The sample has some 310,000 distinct CDR3 sequences, 20% to 25% seen once. Source material: PBMCs or a T cell subset sorted from them (not recorded which). The receptors derive from a man between 18 and 29 years old who had mild COVID-19 (a few samples of this study predate the infection). Cell type and time point are not known.

The chain carries TRBV27 and TRBJ2-7; D not resolved. CDR3 length: 14 amino acids. The V end was cut by 1 base, the J end by 1 base, with 8 bases between. CDR1 and CDR2 (germline): MNHEY, SMNVEV (reference sequence). The DNA of the CDR3 is TGTGCCAGCAGTTTATTTTACCGGTCCTACGAGCAGTACTTC. Residues: CASSLFYRSYEQYF.

The chain carries TRBV20-1 and TRBJ2-2; 11 bases match TRBD1. CDR3 length: 15 residues. The V and J ends lost 3 bases and 7 bases, in that order; junction bases with no gene match: 7. Germline V CDR1 and CDR2: DFQATT, SNEGSKA (reference sequence). The CDR3, as DNA: TGCAGTGCTAGCCGGACAGGGGGCTTTGACGGGGAGCTGTTTTTT. Protein: CSASRTGGFDGELFF.

A few counts support this clonotype. The chain has TRBV20-1 and TRBJ2-5, with 10 positions matching TRBD1. Germline assignment: CDR1 DFQATT and CDR2 SNEGSKA (reference sequence). The CDR3 is made up of 15 amino acids. J lost 5 bases, V lost 3 bases, and 9 bases had no gene match. As DNA, the CDR3 is TGCAGTGCTAGCCCCCGGGACAGGGGATGGGAGACCCAGTACTTC. Protein product: CSASPRDRGWETQYF.

The chain carries TRBV5-1 and TRBJ1-4; D uncertain. Germline CDR1 is SGHRS and CDR2 is YFSETQ. The CDR3 spans 11 residues. The V gene lost 5 bases and the J gene lost 7 bases, with 6 bases spanning the gap. CDR3 sequence: CASSYGEKLFF. CDR3 DNA: TGCGCCAGCAGTTATGGTGAAAAACTGTTTTTT.

V and J are TRBV25-1 and TRBJ1-1; 7 bases map to TRBD1. The CDR3 is 14 amino acids. J lost 4 bases, V lost 4 bases, and 6 bases had no gene match. Germline V gene data show CDR1 as MGHDK and CDR2 as SYGVNS. The CDR3 here is CASSGQDRVTEAFF. CDR3 nucleotides: TGTGCCAGCAGTGGGCAAGACAGGGTCACTGAAGCTTTCTTT.

This clonotype was seen a handful of times. The V call is TRBV6-1, the J call TRBJ2-5; 8 bases match TRBD2. The CDR3 covers 17 residues. In germline, CDR1 is MNHNS, CDR2 SASEGT. V was clipped by 8 bases and J by 1 base; unmatched bases: 15. CDR3 in amino acids: CASGGGLGRISQETQYF. The CDR3 DNA reads as TGTGCCAGCGGCGGGGGGCTGGGACGAATAAGCCAAGAGACCCAGTACTTC.

This clonotype turned up a few times. The rearrangement links TRBV29-1 to TRBJ2-7; possibly TRBD1 for D (7 bases). There are 14 residues in the CDR3. Trimming took off 3 bases at V and 2 bases at J, with 14 bases between the two ends. The germline gives CDR1 SQVTM, CDR2 ANQGSEA. The CDR3 bases are TGCAGCGTTGACGCGGGGACAGTCACCTACGAGCAGTACGTC. This sequence encodes CSVDAGTVTYEQYV.